These 17 T cell receptor beta chains share one sample of origin, sequenced in a study of cytomegalovirus exposure and HLA in healthy donors (dated by TCRdb to between 2016 and 2019). Library generation was performed with the immunoSEQ multiplex PCR assay. For the multiplex PCR, a mixture combining 60 forward primers for TCR Vbeta segments and 13 reverse primers for TCR Jbeta segments was used. TCRdb re-hosts the immuneACCESS table, in-frame sequences only. Its copies lack some clones; in the studies checked, an unresolved V gene accounts for under half of them, and the cause for the rest is not known. This sample holds 65,000 to 95,000 clones; around 77% were observed only once. The top ten constitute more than 2.5% of the sample. Sequences were obtained from PBMCs. Every receptor here comes from a man between 45 and 60 years old in good health and CMV-seronegative.

The CDR3 nucleotides read TGTGCCAGTAGTAGACAGGGGGTTCAGCCCCAGCATTTT. Its translation: CASSRQGVQPQHF. The chain has TRBV19 and TRBJ1-5; 9 bases align to TRBD1. The trim removed 4 bases at V and 6 bases at J, leaving 1 base unmatched. CDR1 and CDR2 (germline): LNHDA, SQIVND (reference sequence). The CDR3 is 13 amino acids.

This chain joins TRBV5-1 and TRBJ2-7; the match to TRBD2 covers 13 bases. This CDR3 spans 15 amino acids. Germline lookup yields CDR1 SGHRS and CDR2 YFSETQ. Trimming removed 4 bases from V and 6 bases from J; junction bases left unmatched: 7. CDR3 sequence: CASSPGTSGAFEQYF. CDR3 DNA: TGCGCCAGCAGCCCTGGGACTAGCGGGGCATTCGAGCAGTACTTC.

The gene calls are TRBV27 and TRBJ2-7, with 7 bases that match TRBD1. V lost 8 bases and J lost 6; bases outside the gene matches: 19. Germline V lookup: CDR1 MNHEY, CDR2 SMNVEV (reference sequence). CDR3 length: 16 amino acids. The CDR3 DNA follows: TGTGCCAGCGCCAGGACAGGTGAATCCTCTAGAGTCGAGCAGTACTTC. This translates into CASARTGESSRVEQYF.

The chain carries TRBV5-6 and TRBJ2-2; TRBD1 is a possible D gene (7 bases). Trimming stripped 4 bases from V and 5 bases from J, with 18 bases between. CDR1 and CDR2 (germline): SGHDT, YYEEEE. The CDR3 spans 16 residues. CDR3 residues: CASSPRGIGGTGELFF. The CDR3 bases are TGTGCCAGCAGCCCCAGGGGGATTGGGGGGACCGGGGAGCTGTTTTTT.

The chain couples TRBV11-3 to TRBJ1-1, with D hard to call. CDR1 and CDR2 (germline): SGHNT, YENEEA. CDR3 size: 14 residues. V shed 5 bases and J shed 0 bases, with 10 bases lying between them. The CDR3 is CASSTRGMNTEAFF. The CDR3 region has the DNA TGTGCCAGCAGCACACGGGGTATGAACACTGAAGCTTTCTTT.

This clone was seen repeatedly, ten times or more. The J gene is TRBJ2-7, the V gene TRBV28; D is unresolved. Trimming took off 9 bases at V and 5 bases at J, with 8 bases between the two ends. CDR1 is MDHEN, CDR2 SYDVKM, per germline. This CDR3 has 10 residues. This CDR3 is CASMSDEQYF. In DNA, the CDR3 is TGTGCCAGTATGTCTGACGAGCAGTACTTC.

CDR3 coding DNA: TGTGCCAGCAGCTTGGTTGGGTTGGGCACGAACACTGAAGCTTTCTTT. Translation: CASSLVGLGTNTEAFF. V and J are TRBV5-4 and TRBJ1-1; D not certain. This CDR3 is 16 amino acids long. Germline V gene data show CDR1 as SGHNT and CDR2 as YYREEE (reference sequence). V lost 0 bases and J 1 base, leaving 13 bases between the germline ends.

V is TRBV4-1 and J is TRBJ2-3; 10 nucleotides align to TRBD2. The J segment lost 11 bases and the V segment lost 1 base, leaving 12 bases of the junction unmatched. Germline assignment: CDR1 MGHRA and CDR2 YSYEKL. The CDR3 sequence is 16 residues long. The CDR3 sequence: CASSQGRERGGVGQYF. CDR3 DNA: TGCGCCAGCAGCCAAGGCCGTGAGCGGGGGGGCGTTGGGCAGTATTTT.

The J gene is TRBJ2-5, the V gene TRBV5-8; a weak D match, TRBD1 (6 bases). This CDR3 contains 14 residues. The germline V gene has CDR1 SGHTS and CDR2 YDEGEE. V dropped 4 bases and J dropped 9 bases, with 19 bases sitting between them. For the CDR3, the DNA is TGTGCCAGCAGCAGCCGGGACATTGGAGCGGCCCAGTACTTC. It is translated as CASSSRDIGAAQYF.

V is TRBV4-1 and J is TRBJ1-1; the D gene is possibly TRBD1 (6 bases). CDR1 is MGHRA, CDR2 YSYEKL, per germline. The length of the CDR3 is 15 residues. The V and J ends lost 4 bases and 1 base respectively, with 13 bases between them. CDR3 sequence (DNA): TGCGCCAGCAGCCGGGGGGGACAACAGAACACTGAAGCTTTCTTT. Its translation is CASSRGGQQNTEAFF.

This clone turned up a few times. J is TRBJ1-3 and V is TRBV5-1; D remains ambiguous. V was clipped by 0 bases and J by 0 bases, with 10 bases between them. Germline CDR1 and CDR2: SGHRS and YFSETQ. CDR3 length: 16 residues. The CDR3 loop is CASSLAAASSGNTIYF. The CDR3 region has the DNA TGCGCCAGCAGCTTGGCGGCGGCGAGCTCTGGAAACACCATATATTTT.

The chain couples TRBV7-2 to TRBJ1-1, with TRBD1 identical over 7 bases. V was clipped by 5 bases and J by 2 bases; unmatched bases: 2. CDR1 and CDR2 (germline): SGHTA, FQGNSA. This CDR3 is built from 13 residues. As DNA, the CDR3 is TGTGCCAGCAGCAGACAGGGTAACACTGAAGCTTTCTTT. Residues: CASSRQGNTEAFF. Supplemented by reference TRBV7-2 and TRBJ1-1, the full variable domain reads GAGVSQSPSNKVTEKGKDVELRCDPISGHTALYWYRQSLGQGLEFLIYFQGNSAPDKSGLPSDRFSAERTGGSVSTLTIQRTQQEDSAVYLCASSRQGNTEAFFGQGTRLTVV.

The genes are TRBV19 and TRBJ1-3; D remains unclear. Trimming stripped 6 bases from V and 0 bases from J, with 3 bases between. The CDR3 totals 12 residues. From germline, CDR1 is LNHDA and CDR2 SQIVND (reference sequence). As DNA, the CDR3 is TGTGCCAGTAGGGCCTCTGGAAACACCATATATTTT. Translation gives CASRASGNTIYF.

J is TRBJ1-2 and V is TRBV5-4; TRBD1 agrees at 12 bases. Germline CDR1 reads SGHNT; CDR2 reads YYREEE (reference sequence). This CDR3 spans 18 amino acids. V shed 3 bases and J 6 bases; nucleotides not matched to a gene: 15. CDR3 in amino acids: CASSYYPPRDRGRDGYTF. The CDR3 DNA reads TGTGCCAGCAGCTACTACCCTCCCCGGGACAGGGGGCGAGATGGCTACACCTTC.

This clone turned up a few times. The chain carries TRBV5-1 and TRBJ2-7, with 7 bases identical to TRBD1. In germline, CDR1 is SGHRS, CDR2 YFSETQ. The V segment lost 3 bases and the J segment 4 bases; nucleotides outside the gene matches: 10. The length of the CDR3 is 15 residues. The CDR3 here is CASSYTSGQAYEQYF. Here the CDR3 DNA reads TGCGCCAGCAGCTACACTTCCGGACAGGCATACGAGCAGTACTTC.

The V and J genes are TRBV12-5 and TRBJ2-1, with 10 nucleotides matching TRBD2. This CDR3 spans 17 amino acids. The germline gives CDR1 LGHNT, CDR2 FRNRAP. Unmatched junction bases numbered 8, after V lost 4 bases and J lost 2 bases. CDR3 in DNA: TGTGCTAGTGGTTCCCCGATTAGCGGGGGGCCCTACAATGAGCAGTTCTTC. Translating it yields CASGSPISGGPYNEQFF.

This chain joins TRBV7-8 and TRBJ1-3; D ambiguous. The germline gives CDR1 SGHVS, CDR2 FQNEAQ. V was pared by 5 bases and J by 2 bases, with 10 bases between. The CDR3 length is 14 residues. The CDR3 DNA reads as TGTGCCAGCAGCCCCCAGAGGGCTGGAAACACCATATATTTT. Its translation is CASSPQRAGNTIYF.